The next 28 T cell receptor beta chains were all read from a single sample in a study of glioma-infiltrating T cells. Amplification of TCR alpha and beta CDR3 regions from RNA used iRepertoire nested multiplex PCR. MiXCR, run by TCRdb on the multiplex PCR reads, gives a single entry per CDR3 protein. The repertoire holds 300,000 to 400,000 distinct CDR3 sequences, around 38% seen once, with 9.5% to 15% in the top ten. Sequencing was done on a sample of glioma tissue, nonneoplastic brain tissue, or PBMCs (not recorded which). The receptor set was obtained from a human donor with low-grade glioma or glioblastoma, undergoing nonglioma brain surgery, or in good health (not recorded which).

The chain carries TRBV28 and TRBJ2-7; D may be TRBD1 (5 bases). The V and J ends lost 3 bases and 7 bases respectively, with 19 bases between them. The germline CDR1 and CDR2 sequences are MDHEN and SYDVKM. CDR3 length: 15 residues. As DNA, the CDR3 is TGTGCCAGCAGTTTTATAGACAGCTACCCTCGGGAGCAGTACTTC. It yields the protein CASSFIDSYPREQYF.

This rearrangement joins TRBV7-2 to TRBJ2-1, with 8 bases identical to TRBD2. Looked up from germline, CDR1 is SGHTA and CDR2 is FQGNSA. The CDR3 is 14 residues long. V lost 1 base and J lost 7; bases outside the gene matches: 3. Here the CDR3 reads CASSLGGGINEQFF. The CDR3 bases are TGTGCCAGCAGCTTAGGCGGGGGGATTAATGAGCAGTTCTTC.

The chain combines TRBV25-1 with TRBJ1-1, with D hard to call. The length of the CDR3 is 12 residues. Per germline, CDR1 MGHDK and CDR2 SYGVNS. Trimming took off 2 bases at V and 11 bases at J, with 12 bases between the two ends. CDR3 residues: CASSEASSIAFF. For the CDR3, the DNA is TGTGCCAGCAGTGAAGCCTCTTCAATCGCTTTCTTT.

This clonotype has a count of ten or more. The rearrangement joins TRBV28 to TRBJ2-7, with 8 positions matching TRBD1. CDR1 and CDR2 from the germline V gene are MDHEN and SYDVKM. V shed 8 bases and J 5 bases; nucleotides not matched to a gene: 11. CDR3 length: 14 amino acids. As DNA, the CDR3 is TGTGCCAGCGCCTCAGGGGGCTTGCGAAACGAGCAGTACTTC. Its protein product is CASASGGLRNEQYF.

The chain recombines TRBV7-2 with TRBJ1-2, with D unresolved. Trimming took 5 bases from V and 3 from J, leaving 10 bases between them. The length of the CDR3 is 13 residues. Germline loops: CDR1 SGHTA, CDR2 FQGNSA. The DNA of the CDR3 is TGTGCCAGCAGCCCTGGAATAGACTATGGCTACACCTTC. Translation gives CASSPGIDYGYTF.

The chain couples TRBV5-1 to TRBJ2-7, with 7 bases fitting TRBD1. This CDR3 contains 15 residues. Germline CDR1 and CDR2: SGHRS and YFSETQ. Unmatched junction bases numbered 7, after V lost 4 bases and J lost 0 bases. The CDR3 loop reads CASSPGTVGSYEQYF. The CDR3 DNA follows: TGCGCCAGCAGCCCCGGGACAGTGGGCTCCTACGAGCAGTACTTC. Complete variable domain (other parts from reference TRBV5-1 and TRBJ2-7): KAGVTQTPRYLIKTRGQQVTLSCSPISGHRSVSWYQQTPGQGLQFLFEYFSETQRNKGNFPGRFSGRQFSNSRSEMNVSTLELGDSALYLCASSPGTVGSYEQYFGPGTRLTVT.

This clonotype has just a few counts. This may be a read error: a much more frequent sequence differs by one nucleotide. V is TRBV7-2 and J is TRBJ1-1, with D unresolved. Trimming removed 5 bases from V and 0 bases from J, with 4 bases in between. The length of the CDR3 is 12 residues. Germline V lookup: CDR1 SGHTA, CDR2 FQGNSA. CDR3 sequence reads: CASSIMNTEAFF. In DNA form, the CDR3 reads TGTGCCAGCAGCATAATGAACACTGAAGCTTTCTTT.

Ten or more counts support this clonotype. The CDR3 loop is CASSSDILNTEAFF. The CDR3 DNA sequence: TGTGCCAGCAGTTCGGACATCCTGAACACTGAAGCTTTCTTT. The chain uses TRBV27 and TRBJ1-1, with D perhaps TRBD1 (5 bases). Germline V lookup: CDR1 MNHEY, CDR2 SMNVEV (reference sequence). The CDR3 is 14 amino acids. Between the trimmed V and J ends, which lost 4 bases and 0 bases, there was a span of 9 bases.

V usage is TRBV4-3 and J usage is TRBJ2-2, with 7 bases that match TRBD2. From germline, CDR1 is LGHNA and CDR2 YSLEER. Trimming removed 2 bases from V and 6 bases from J; junction bases left unmatched: 3. This CDR3 contains 14 residues. The CDR3 region is CASSQQGGSGELFF. DNA for the CDR3: TGCGCCAGCAGCCAACAGGGAGGGTCCGGGGAGCTGTTTTTT.

This clonotype was detected ten times or more. The rearrangement uses TRBV6-1 and TRBJ1-1; 7 bases fit TRBD1. The V and J ends lost 4 bases and 1 base, in that order; junction bases with no gene match: 6. Looked up from germline, CDR1 is MNHNS and CDR2 is SASEGT. CDR3 length equals 15 residues. This CDR3 is CASSGSTGPNTEAFF. As DNA, the CDR3 is TGTGCCAGCAGTGGGTCGACAGGGCCGAACACTGAAGCTTTCTTT.

The chain joins TRBV14 to TRBJ2-7, with D hard to call. V lost 1 base and J 2 bases, leaving 12 bases between the germline ends. Germline-derived CDR1 and CDR2 are SGHDN and FVKESK. CDR3 length equals 15 residues. CDR3 sequence (DNA): TGTGCCAGCAGCCAAGTAGTCACGCTAGCCTACGAGCAGTACTTC. Its translation: CASSQVVTLAYEQYF.

This clonotype has a handful of counts. The chain combines TRBV29-1 with TRBJ1-4, with a tentative D call TRBD1 (5 bases). This CDR3 is built from 15 residues. Germline CDR1 SQVTM, CDR2 ANQGSEA. Trimming took 5 bases from V and 5 from J, leaving 18 bases between them. This chain's CDR3 is CSVKYSRDQNEKLFF. The DNA of the CDR3 is TGCAGCGTTAAGTACTCCCGGGACCAAAATGAAAAACTGTTTTTT.

V and J are TRBV7-2 and TRBJ1-3; D gene ambiguous. Germline V lookup: CDR1 SGHTA, CDR2 FQGNSA. CDR3 length: 15 amino acids. V was trimmed by 4 bases and J by 0 bases, leaving 10 bases between them. CDR3 nucleotide sequence: TGTGCCAGCAGCTCCAAGTTGGTCTCTGGAAACACCATATATTTT. This codes for CASSSKLVSGNTIYF.

As to this clonotype: This sequence may be a read error, since a much larger clone differs from it by one base. The conserved closing phenylalanine or tryptophan is absent in this CDR3, likely reflecting a read error. J is TRBJ2-5 and V is TRBV6-1; a possible D gene is TRBD1 (5 bases). The CDR3 runs to 14 residues. Looked up from germline, CDR1 is MNHNS and CDR2 is SASEGT. V was clipped by 5 bases and J by 2 bases, with 12 bases between them. The CDR3 loop is CASSLRTGQETQYL. The CDR3 nucleotides read TGTGCCAGCAGTTTAAGAACAGGACAAGAGACCCAGTACCTC.

At least ten counts were recorded for this clonotype. The rearrangement links TRBV20-1 to TRBJ2-3; the D is unclear. The CDR3 loop spans 13 amino acids. Trimming took 6 bases from V and 0 from J, leaving 10 bases between them. CDR1 DFQATT and CDR2 SNEGSKA come from the germline V gene (reference sequence). The CDR3 DNA follows: TGCAGTGCCCCCGCCTCTAGCACAGATACGCAGTATTTT. Protein sequence: CSAPASSTDTQYF.

Note on this clonotype: A much larger clone lies a single base off, so this may be a read error. The chain links TRBV15 to TRBJ2-1, with no clear D. Germline loops: CDR1 LNHNV, CDR2 YYDKDF (reference sequence). The CDR3 loop spans 16 amino acids. V shed 0 bases and J shed 2 bases, with 11 bases lying between them. The CDR3 nucleotides are TGTGCCACCAGCAGAGATCTGGAGACCGCCTACAATGAGCAGTTCTTC. The encoded protein is CATSRDLETAYNEQFF.

With regard to this clonotype: A read error is possible here, since a much larger clone lies one base away. For the CDR3, the DNA is TGCAGTGCCGATGGAAACAGTGCAGATCAGCCCCAGCATTTT. Protein sequence: CSADGNSADQPQHF. This rearrangement joins TRBV20-1 to TRBJ1-5; no reliable D call. Germline loops: CDR1 DFQATT, CDR2 SNEGSKA (reference sequence). There are 14 residues in the CDR3. V was cut by 6 bases and J by 5 bases, with 17 bases left in between.

This chain uses TRBV6-2 or TRBV6-3 with TRBJ2-3; the match to TRBD2 covers 7 bases. With 0 bases clipped from V and 0 bases from J, the junction kept 3 bases outside the gene matches. CDR1 MNHEY and CDR2 SVGEGT come from the germline V gene. This CDR3 has 16 residues. The CDR3 sequence: CASSYSAGASTDTQYF. The CDR3 region has the DNA TGTGCCAGCAGTTACTCGGCGGGAGCTAGCACAGATACGCAGTATTTT.

The V and J genes are TRBV27 and TRBJ2-7, with D perhaps TRBD2 (6 bases). The V end was cut by 5 bases, the J end by 0 bases, with 14 bases between. This CDR3 comprises 15 residues. Germline-derived CDR1 and CDR2 are MNHEY and SMNVEV (reference sequence). Here the CDR3 DNA reads TGTGCCAGCAGTGCCGGGACTTTCTCCTCCTACGAGCAGTACTTC. The encoded protein is CASSAGTFSSYEQYF.

Regarding this clonotype: Mismatch with germline at one junction end may stem from a read error. This chain uses TRBV10-2 with TRBJ1-1, with TRBD1 matching over 7 bases. Looked up from germline, CDR1 is WSHSY and CDR2 is SAAADI. CDR3 length equals 14 residues. CDR3 sequence: CAISGGQMNTEAFF. CDR3 sequence (DNA): TGTGCCATCAGTGGGGGACAGATGAACACTGAAGCTTTCTTT.

This chain links TRBV24-1 with TRBJ2-1, with D possibly being TRBD2 (5 bases). Trimming pared 5 bases from V and 12 bases from J, leaving 10 bases between. Germline CDR1 is KGHDR and CDR2 is SFDVKD. This CDR3 is built from 11 residues. The CDR3 here is CATSASFGQFF. CDR3 DNA: TGTGCCACCAGTGCTAGCTTTGGGCAGTTCTTC.

The CDR3 loop is CASTRTGSTDTQYF. In DNA, the CDR3 is TGTGCCAGCACCCGGACAGGGTCCACAGATACGCAGTATTTT. The rearrangement joins TRBV6-2 or TRBV6-3 to TRBJ2-3; 8 nucleotides agree with TRBD1. With 7 bases clipped from V and 2 bases from J, the junction kept 5 bases outside the gene matches. Per the germline V gene, CDR1 is MNHEY and CDR2 is SVGEGT. The CDR3 has 14 residues.

For this clonotype: This may be a read error, as it is one base from a much larger clone. The genes are TRBV20-1 and TRBJ1-1; TRBD1 agrees at 7 bases. This CDR3 contains 13 residues. The V gene's germline CDR1 is DFQATT and CDR2 SNEGSKA (reference sequence). The CDR3: CSAKGQMNTETFF. The CDR3, as DNA: TGCAGTGCTAAGGGACAGATGAACACTGAAACTTTCTTT.

A remark on this clonotype: A much larger clone lies one base from this, so it may be a read error. CDR3: CASSQSGKTQYF. Written as DNA, the CDR3 is TGTGCCAGCAGTCAAAGTGGGAAGACCCAGTACTTC. The chain employs TRBV6-5 and TRBJ2-5; D unclear. Between the trimmed V and J ends, which lost 5 bases and 6 bases, there was a span of 10 bases. In germline, CDR1 is MNHEY, CDR2 SVGAGI. The CDR3 has 12 amino acids.

As concerns this clonotype: This may be a read error: a much more frequent sequence differs by one nucleotide. V and J are TRBV11-3 and TRBJ1-2; 9 bases map to TRBD1. Germline CDR1 and CDR2: SGHNT and YENEEA. V trimming: 5 bases; J trimming: 4 bases; junction bases outside the gene matches: 8. The CDR3 runs to 15 residues. The CDR3 DNA is TGTGCCAGCAGCAGAGAGACAGGGGGTGTCTATGGCTACACCTTC. Translated: CASSRETGGVYGYTF.

In its sample, this clonotype was seen a few times. This chain joins TRBV7-2 and TRBJ1-3, with D hard to call. Germline V gene data show CDR1 as SGHTA and CDR2 as FQGNSA. V lost 7 bases and J 2 bases, leaving 9 bases between the germline ends. CDR3 length: 13 amino acids. CDR3 protein: CASKEGTGNTIYF. The CDR3 nucleotides read TGTGCCAGCAAGGAGGGCACTGGAAACACCATATATTTT.

The rearrangement links TRBV18 to TRBJ1-5; 8 bases are a match to TRBD1. V dropped 0 bases and J dropped 5; count of bases not matched to a gene: 9. Per germline, CDR1 KGHSH and CDR2 LQKENI. The CDR3 length is 17 residues. DNA for the CDR3: TGTGCCAGCTCACCACCTCGGACCGGGACAGGCCATCAGCCCCAGCATTTT. Protein sequence: CASSPPRTGTGHQPQHF.

This clonotype was seen ten or more times. Here the CDR3 DNA reads TGTGCCAGCTCCGTCACAGATACGCAGTATTTT. It is translated as CASSVTDTQYF. J is TRBJ2-3 and V is TRBV7-6; D uncertain. Germline V gene data show CDR1 as SGHVS and CDR2 as FNYEAQ. V was clipped by 8 bases and J by 2 bases, with 5 bases between them. This CDR3 region has 11 residues.